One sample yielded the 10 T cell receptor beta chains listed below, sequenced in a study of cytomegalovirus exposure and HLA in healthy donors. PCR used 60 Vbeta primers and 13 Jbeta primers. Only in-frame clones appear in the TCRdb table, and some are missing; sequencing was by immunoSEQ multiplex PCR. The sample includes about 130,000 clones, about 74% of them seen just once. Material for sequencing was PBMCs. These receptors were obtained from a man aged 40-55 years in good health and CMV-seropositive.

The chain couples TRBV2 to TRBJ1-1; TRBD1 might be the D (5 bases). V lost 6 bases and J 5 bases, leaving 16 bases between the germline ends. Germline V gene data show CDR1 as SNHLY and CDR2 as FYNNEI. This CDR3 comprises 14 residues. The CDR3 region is CASRELGGRTEAFF. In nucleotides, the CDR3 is TGTGCCAGCAGGGAACTGGGGGGAAGAACTGAAGCTTTCTTT.

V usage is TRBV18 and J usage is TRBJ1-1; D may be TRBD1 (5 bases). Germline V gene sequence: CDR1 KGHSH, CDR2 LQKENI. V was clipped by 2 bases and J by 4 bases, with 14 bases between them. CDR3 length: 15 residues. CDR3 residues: CASSPNKGHVTEAFF. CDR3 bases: TGTGCCAGCTCACCAAACAAGGGGCATGTCACTGAAGCTTTCTTT.

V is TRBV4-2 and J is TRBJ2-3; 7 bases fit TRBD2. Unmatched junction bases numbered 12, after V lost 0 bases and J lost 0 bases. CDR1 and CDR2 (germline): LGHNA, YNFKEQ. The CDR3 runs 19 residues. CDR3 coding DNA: TGTGCCAGCAGCCAAGAGGAGGCTAGCGGAGTTACTAGCACAGATACGCAGTATTTT. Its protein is CASSQEEASGVTSTDTQYF.

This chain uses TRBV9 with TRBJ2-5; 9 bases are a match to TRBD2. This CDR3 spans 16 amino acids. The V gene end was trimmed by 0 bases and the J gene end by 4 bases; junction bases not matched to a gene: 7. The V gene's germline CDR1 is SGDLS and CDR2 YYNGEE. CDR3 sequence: CASSVGSSGSGETQYF. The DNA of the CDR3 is TGTGCCAGCAGCGTAGGGAGTAGCGGGAGTGGAGAGACCCAGTACTTC.

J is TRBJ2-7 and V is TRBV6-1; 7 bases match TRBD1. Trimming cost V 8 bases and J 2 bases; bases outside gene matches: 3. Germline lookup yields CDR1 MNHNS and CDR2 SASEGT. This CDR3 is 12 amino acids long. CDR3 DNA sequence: TGTGCCAGCGTCGGGACAGCCTACGAGCAGTACTTC. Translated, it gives CASVGTAYEQYF.

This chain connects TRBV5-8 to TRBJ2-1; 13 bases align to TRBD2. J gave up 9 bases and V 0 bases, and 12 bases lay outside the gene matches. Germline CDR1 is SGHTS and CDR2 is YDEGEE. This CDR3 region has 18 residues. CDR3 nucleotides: TGTGCCAGCAGCTTGGGGGGCCCTAGACTAGCGGGAGGACGTGAGCAGTTCTTC. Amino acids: CASSLGGPRLAGGREQFF.

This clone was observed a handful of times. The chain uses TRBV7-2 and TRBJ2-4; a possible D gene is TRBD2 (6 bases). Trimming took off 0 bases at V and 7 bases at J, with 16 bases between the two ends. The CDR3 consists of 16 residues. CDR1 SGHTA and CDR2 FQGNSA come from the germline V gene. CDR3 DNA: TGTGCCAGCAGCTTAGCGTTTATGCGGGGCTCTAACATTCAGTACTTC. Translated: CASSLAFMRGSNIQYF.

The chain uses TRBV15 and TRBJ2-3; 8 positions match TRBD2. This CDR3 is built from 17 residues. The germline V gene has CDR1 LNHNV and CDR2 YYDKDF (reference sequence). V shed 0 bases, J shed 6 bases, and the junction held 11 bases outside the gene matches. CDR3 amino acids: CATSRDGASGLADTQYF. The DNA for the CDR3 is TGTGCCACCAGCAGAGATGGGGCTAGCGGGCTTGCTGATACGCAGTATTTT.

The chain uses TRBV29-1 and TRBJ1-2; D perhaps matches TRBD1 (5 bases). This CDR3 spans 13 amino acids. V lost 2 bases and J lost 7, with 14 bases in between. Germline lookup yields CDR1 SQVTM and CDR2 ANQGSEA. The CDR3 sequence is CSVESQGVGGYTF. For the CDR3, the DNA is TGCAGCGTTGAATCTCAGGGCGTTGGTGGCTACACCTTC.

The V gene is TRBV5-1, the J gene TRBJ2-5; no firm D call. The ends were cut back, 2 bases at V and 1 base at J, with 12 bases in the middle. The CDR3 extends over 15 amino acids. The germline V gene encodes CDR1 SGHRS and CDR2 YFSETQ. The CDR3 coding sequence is TGCGCCAGCAGCTTATTCATTGGCGGCCAAGAGACCCAGTACTTC. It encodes CASSLFIGGQETQYF.